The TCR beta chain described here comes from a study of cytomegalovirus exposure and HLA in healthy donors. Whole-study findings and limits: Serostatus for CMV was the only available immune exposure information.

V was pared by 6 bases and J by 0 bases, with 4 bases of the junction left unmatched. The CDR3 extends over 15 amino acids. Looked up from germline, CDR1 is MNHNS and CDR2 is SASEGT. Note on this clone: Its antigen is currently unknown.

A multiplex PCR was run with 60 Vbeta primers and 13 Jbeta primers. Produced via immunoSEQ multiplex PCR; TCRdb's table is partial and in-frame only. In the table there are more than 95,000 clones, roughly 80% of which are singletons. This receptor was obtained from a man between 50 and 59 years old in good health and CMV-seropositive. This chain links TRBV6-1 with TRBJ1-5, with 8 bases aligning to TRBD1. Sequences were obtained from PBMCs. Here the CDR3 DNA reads TGTGCCAGCAGGGGACAGGCATATAGCAATCAGCCCCAGCATTTT. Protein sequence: CASRGQAYSNQPQHF.